This TCR beta chain was identified in a study of CD8+ T cells in alopecia areata. The overall study: Among treated patients, oral tofacitinib was administered at 5 to 10 mg twice daily.

CDR1 and CDR2 from the germline V gene are SEHNR and FQNEAQ (reference sequence). CDR3 length equals 14 residues. V was clipped by 3 bases and J by 1 base; unmatched bases: 0. The authors extracted RNA and reverse transcribed it into cDNA as the sequencing template. Repertoires were generated with immunoSEQ multiplex PCR, while TCRdb's copy carries only in-frame clones and drops some. The sample contains under 70,000 clones, almost 97% of which appear only once. This TCR was sampled from a human donor with alopecia areata. The genes are TRBV7-9 and TRBJ2-3; 8 nucleotides line up with TRBD2. The sample was CD8+ T cells sorted from blood, taken at week 0. The CDR3 here is CASSFSGGTDTQYF. The CDR3 bases are TGTGCCAGCAGCTTTAGCGGGGGCACAGATACGCAGTATTTT.